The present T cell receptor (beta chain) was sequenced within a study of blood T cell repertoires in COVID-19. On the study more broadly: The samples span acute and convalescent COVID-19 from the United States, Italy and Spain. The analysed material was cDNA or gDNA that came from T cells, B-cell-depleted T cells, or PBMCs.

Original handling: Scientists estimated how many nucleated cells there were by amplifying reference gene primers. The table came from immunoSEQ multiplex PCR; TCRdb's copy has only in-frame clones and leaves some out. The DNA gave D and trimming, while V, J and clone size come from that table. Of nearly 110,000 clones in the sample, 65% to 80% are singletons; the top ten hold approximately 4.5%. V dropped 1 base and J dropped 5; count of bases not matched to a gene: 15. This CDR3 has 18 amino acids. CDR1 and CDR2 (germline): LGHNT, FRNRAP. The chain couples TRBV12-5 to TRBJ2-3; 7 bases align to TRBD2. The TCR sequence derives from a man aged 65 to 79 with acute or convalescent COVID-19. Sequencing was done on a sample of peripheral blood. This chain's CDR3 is CASGLAHNWDYRVDTQYF. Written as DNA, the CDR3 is TGTGCTAGTGGTTTGGCCCACAATTGGGACTACCGGGTAGATACGCAGTATTTT.